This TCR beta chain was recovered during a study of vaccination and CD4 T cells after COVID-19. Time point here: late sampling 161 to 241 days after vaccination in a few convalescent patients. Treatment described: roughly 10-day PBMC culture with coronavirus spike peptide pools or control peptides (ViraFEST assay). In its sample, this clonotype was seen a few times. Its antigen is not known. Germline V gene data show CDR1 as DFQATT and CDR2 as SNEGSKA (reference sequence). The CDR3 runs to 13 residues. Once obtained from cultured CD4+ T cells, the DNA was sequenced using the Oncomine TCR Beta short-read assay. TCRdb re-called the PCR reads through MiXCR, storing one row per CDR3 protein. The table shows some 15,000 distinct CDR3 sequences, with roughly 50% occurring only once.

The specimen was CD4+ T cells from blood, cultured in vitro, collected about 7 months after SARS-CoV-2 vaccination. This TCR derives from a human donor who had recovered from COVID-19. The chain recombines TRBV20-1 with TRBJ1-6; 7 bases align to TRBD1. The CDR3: CGTRGQPNSPLHF. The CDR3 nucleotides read TGCGGAACGAGGGGACAGCCCAATTCACCCCTCCACTTT.